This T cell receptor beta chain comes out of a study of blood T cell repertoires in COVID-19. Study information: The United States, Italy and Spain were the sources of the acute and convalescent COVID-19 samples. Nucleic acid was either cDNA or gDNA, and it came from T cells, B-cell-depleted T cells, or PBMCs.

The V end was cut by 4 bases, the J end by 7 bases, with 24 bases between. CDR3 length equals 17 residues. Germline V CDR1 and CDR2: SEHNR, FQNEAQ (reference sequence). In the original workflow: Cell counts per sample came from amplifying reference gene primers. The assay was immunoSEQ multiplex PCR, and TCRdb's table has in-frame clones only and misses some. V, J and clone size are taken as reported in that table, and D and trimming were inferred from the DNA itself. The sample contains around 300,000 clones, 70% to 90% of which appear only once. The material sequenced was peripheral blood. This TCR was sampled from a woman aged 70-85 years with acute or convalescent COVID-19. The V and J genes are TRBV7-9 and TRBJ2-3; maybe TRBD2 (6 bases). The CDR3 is CASSYGRGSGHGNTQYF. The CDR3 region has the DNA TGTGCCAGCAGCTACGGTCGGGGGAGTGGGCACGGGAATACGCAGTATTTT.